In its sample, the clone carrying this T cell receptor beta chain was seen a few times. Antigen: not known. Everyone who gave samples was a healthy Caucasian. This entry is derived from a study of identical twins. Overall study findings and caveats: Cross-sectional statistics underpinned the conclusions; the same donors were not followed. Models, which agreed with sharing between unrelated individuals, nonetheless underestimated the out-of-frame TCR alpha sharing seen in monozygotic twins.

A single record per CDR3 protein comes from TCRdb applying MiXCR to the 5' RACE reads. The sample holds 1.5 million to 2 million distinct CDR3 sequences, about 32% seen once. The sequencing sample was made of cord blood. The sequence was obtained from a newborn girl in good health.

CDR3 protein: CASRFQGSYEQYF. DNA for the CDR3: TGTGCCAGCCGATTCCAGGGCTCCTACGAGCAGTACTTC. The V call is TRBV28, the J call TRBJ2-7, with TRBD1 as a possible D gene (5 bases). Germline V gene data show CDR1 as MDHEN and CDR2 as SYDVKM. The V and J ends lost 8 bases and 0 bases respectively, with 11 bases between them. The CDR3 has 13 residues.